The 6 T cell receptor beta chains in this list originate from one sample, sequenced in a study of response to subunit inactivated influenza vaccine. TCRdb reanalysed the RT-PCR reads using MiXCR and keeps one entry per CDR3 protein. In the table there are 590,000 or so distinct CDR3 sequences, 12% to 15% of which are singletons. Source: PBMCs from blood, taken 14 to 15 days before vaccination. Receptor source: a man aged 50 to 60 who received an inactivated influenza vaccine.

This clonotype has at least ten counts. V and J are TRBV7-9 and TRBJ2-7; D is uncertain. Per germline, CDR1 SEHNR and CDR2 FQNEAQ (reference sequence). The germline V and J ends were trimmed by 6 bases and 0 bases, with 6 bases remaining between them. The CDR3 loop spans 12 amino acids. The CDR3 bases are TGTGCCAGCAGGTCCAGCTCCTACGAGCAGTACTTC. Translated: CASRSSSYEQYF.

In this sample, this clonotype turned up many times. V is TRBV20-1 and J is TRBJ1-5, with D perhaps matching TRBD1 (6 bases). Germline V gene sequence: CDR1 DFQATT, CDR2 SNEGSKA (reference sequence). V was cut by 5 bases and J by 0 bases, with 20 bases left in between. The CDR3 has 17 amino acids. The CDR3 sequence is CSAWTEEQGHSNQPQHF. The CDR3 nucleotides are TGCAGTGCTTGGACCGAGGAACAGGGACATAGCAATCAGCCCCAGCATTTT.

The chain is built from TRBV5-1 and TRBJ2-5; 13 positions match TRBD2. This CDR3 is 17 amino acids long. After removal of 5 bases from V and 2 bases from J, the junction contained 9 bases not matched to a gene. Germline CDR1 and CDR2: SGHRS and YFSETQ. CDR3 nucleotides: TGCGCCAGCAGTCTTACTAGCGGGAGGGAAAAGCAAGAGACCCAGTACTTC. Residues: CASSLTSGREKQETQYF.

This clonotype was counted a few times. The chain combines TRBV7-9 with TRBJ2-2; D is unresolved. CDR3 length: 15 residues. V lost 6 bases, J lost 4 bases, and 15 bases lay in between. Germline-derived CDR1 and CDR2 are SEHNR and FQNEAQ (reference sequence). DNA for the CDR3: TGTGCCAGCAGTTTACTCGCTTCGGGCACCGGGGAGCTGTTTTTT. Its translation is CASSLLASGTGELFF.

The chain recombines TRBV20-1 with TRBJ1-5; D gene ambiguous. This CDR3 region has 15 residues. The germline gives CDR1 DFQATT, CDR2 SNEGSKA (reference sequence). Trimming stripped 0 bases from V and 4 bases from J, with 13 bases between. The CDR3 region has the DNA TGCAGTGCTAGAGATCGAGGGCCCAGGAATCAGCCCCAGCATTTT. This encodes CSARDRGPRNQPQHF.

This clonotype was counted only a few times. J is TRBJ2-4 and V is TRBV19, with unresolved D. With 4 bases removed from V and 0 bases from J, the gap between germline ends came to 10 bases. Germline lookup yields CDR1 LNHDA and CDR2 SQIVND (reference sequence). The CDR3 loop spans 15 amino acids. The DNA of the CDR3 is TGTGCCAGTAGTACGACGGGCTTAGCCAAAAACATTCAGTACTTC. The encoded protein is CASSTTGLAKNIQYF. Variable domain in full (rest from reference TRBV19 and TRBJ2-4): DGGITQSPKYLFRKEGQNVTLSCEQNLNHDAMYWYRQDPGQGLRLIYYSQIVNDFQKGDIAEGYSVSREKKESFPLTVTSAQKNPTAFYLCASSTTGLAKNIQYFGAGTRLSVL.